These T cell receptor beta chains were read from a single sample in a study of T cells in Graves' hyperthyroidism and ophthalmopathy. TCRdb re-called the multiplex PCR reads with MiXCR, one entry per CDR3 protein. Here the sample spans around 620,000 distinct CDR3 sequences, 16% being singletons. Sequences were obtained from blood. The receptors derive from a woman between 25 and 40 years old with Graves' hyperthyroidism. The CDR3 runs from the conserved cysteine through the conserved F or W. D genes are given only for firm matches. Size is stated for part of the rows, as once, few or many counts, or as a class when the clone is expanded.

J	size	D	V	CDR3	DNA
TRBJ1-2	few	NA	TRBV3-1	CASSRQPTNYGYTF	TGTGCCAGCAGCCGACAGCCTACTAACTATGGCTACACCTTC
TRBJ2-7	NA	NA	TRBV5-4	CASSWAGTYEQYF	TGTGCCAGCAGCTGGGCGGGTACCTACGAGCAGTACTTC
TRBJ1-5	many	TRBD1	TRBV5-8	CASSLGQRVGQPQHF	TGTGCCAGCAGCCTGGGACAGCGAGTAGGTCAGCCCCAGCATTTT
TRBJ1-2	many	TRBD1	TRBV28	CTSSSTGVGYTF	TGTACCAGCAGCTCAACAGGGGTTGGCTACACCTTC
TRBJ1-5	few	NA	TRBV20-1	CSARFDSYSNQPQHF	TGCAGTGCTAGATTCGACAGTTATAGCAATCAGCCCCAGCATTTT
TRBJ2-1	many	NA	TRBV11-2	CASSSHYEQFF	TGTGCCAGCAGCTCCCACTATGAGCAGTTCTTC
TRBJ1-3	NA	NA	TRBV7-2	CASSLEWTVSGNTIYF	TGTGCCAGCAGCTTAGAGTGGACAGTCTCTGGAAACACCATATATTTT
TRBJ2-1	many	TRBD2	TRBV5-5	CASSLGTSRTNEQFF	TGTGCCAGCAGCCTGGGGACTAGCCGAACCAATGAGCAGTTCTTC
TRBJ2-3	NA	TRBD2	TRBV6-1	CASSEAPSGRGDTQYF	TGTGCCAGCAGTGAAGCGCCTAGCGGGAGAGGCGATACGCAGTATTTT
TRBJ2-3	few	TRBD2	TRBV20-1	CSARLEAGDTQYF	TGCAGTGCTAGGTTGGAAGCGGGAGACACGCAGTATTTT